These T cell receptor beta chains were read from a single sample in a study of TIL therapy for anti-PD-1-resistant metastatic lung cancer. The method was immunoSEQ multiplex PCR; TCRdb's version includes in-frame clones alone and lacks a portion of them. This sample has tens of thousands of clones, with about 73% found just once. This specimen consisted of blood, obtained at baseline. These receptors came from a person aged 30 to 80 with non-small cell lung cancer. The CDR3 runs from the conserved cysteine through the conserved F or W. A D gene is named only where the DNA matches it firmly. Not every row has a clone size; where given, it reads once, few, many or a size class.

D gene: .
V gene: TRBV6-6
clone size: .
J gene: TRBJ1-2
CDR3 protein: CASSYSMEANYGYTF
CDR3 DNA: TGTGCCAGCAGTTACTCGATGGAAGCTAACTATGGCTACACCTTC

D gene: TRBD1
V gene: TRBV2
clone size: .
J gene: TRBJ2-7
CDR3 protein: CASNEGQGLEQYF
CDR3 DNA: TGTGCCAGCAATGAGGGACAGGGTCTCGAGCAGTACTTC

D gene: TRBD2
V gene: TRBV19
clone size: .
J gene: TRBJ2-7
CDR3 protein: CASSIAASGRSYEQYF
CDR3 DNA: TGTGCCAGTAGTATAGCGGCCAGCGGGAGATCTTACGAGCAGTACTTC

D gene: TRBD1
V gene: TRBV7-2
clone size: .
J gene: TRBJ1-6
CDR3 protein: CASSPDRPGTGDSPLHF
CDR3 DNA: TGTGCCAGCAGCCCAGATAGACCCGGGACAGGGGATTCACCCCTCCACTTT

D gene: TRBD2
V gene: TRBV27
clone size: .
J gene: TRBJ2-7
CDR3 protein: CASSLFGGRAILAYEQYF
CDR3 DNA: TGTGCCAGCAGTTTATTTGGCGGGAGGGCCATACTCGCCTACGAGCAGTACTTC

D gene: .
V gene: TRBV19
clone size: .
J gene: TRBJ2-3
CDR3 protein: CASSPIDKGSGTDTQYF
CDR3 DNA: TGTGCCAGTAGCCCTATCGATAAAGGAAGCGGAACAGATACGCAGTATTTT

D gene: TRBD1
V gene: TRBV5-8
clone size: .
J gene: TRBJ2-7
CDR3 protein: CASSLEVGTGVYEQYF
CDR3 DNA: TGTGCCAGCAGCTTGGAGGTAGGGACAGGGGTCTACGAGCAGTACTTC

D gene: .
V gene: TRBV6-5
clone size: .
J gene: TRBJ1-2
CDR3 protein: CASSYEGLRPRGYTF
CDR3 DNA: TGTGCCAGCAGTTACGAGGGGTTAAGGCCCCGGGGCTACACCTTC

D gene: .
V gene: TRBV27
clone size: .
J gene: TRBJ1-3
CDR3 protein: CASSLIMPGNSGNTIYF
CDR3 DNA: TGTGCCAGCAGTTTAATTATGCCTGGGAACTCTGGAAACACCATATATTTT

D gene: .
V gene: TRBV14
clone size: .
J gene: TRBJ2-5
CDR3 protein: CASSRGGTETQYF
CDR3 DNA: TGTGCCAGCAGCCGGGGGGGCACGGAGACCCAGTACTTC

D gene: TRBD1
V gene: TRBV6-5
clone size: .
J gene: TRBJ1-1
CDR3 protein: CASSYSIGTGYTEAFF
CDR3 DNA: TGTGCCAGCAGTTACTCGATCGGGACAGGCTACACTGAAGCTTTCTTT

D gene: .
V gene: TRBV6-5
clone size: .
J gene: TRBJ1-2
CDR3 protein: CASSPPTGSYGYTF
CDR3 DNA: TGTGCCAGCAGTCCCCCAACAGGGAGCTATGGCTACACCTTC

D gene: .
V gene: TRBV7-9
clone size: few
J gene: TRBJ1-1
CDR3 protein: CASSSGGRGNTEAFF
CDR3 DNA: TGTGCCAGCAGCTCCGGGGGCAGGGGGAACACTGAAGCTTTCTTT

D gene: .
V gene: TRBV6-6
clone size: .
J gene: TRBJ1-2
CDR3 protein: CASTSRGDHLNYGYTF
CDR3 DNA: TGTGCCAGCACCTCGAGGGGGGACCACTTGAACTATGGCTACACCTTC

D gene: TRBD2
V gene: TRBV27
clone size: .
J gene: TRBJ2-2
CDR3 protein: CASSWGLALTGELFF
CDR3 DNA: TGTGCCAGCAGTTGGGGACTAGCACTCACCGGGGAGCTGTTTTTT

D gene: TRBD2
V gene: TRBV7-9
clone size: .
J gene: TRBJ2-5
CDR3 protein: CASSPRRGETQYF
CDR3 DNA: TGTGCCAGCAGCCCCCGGCGGGGGGAGACCCAGTACTTC

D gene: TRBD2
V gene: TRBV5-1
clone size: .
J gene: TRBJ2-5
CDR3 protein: CASSLNSGRARETQYF
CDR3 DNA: TGCGCCAGCAGCTTAAATAGCGGGAGGGCCCGGGAGACCCAGTACTTC

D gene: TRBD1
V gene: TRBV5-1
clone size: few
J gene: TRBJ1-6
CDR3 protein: CASSLPGGDNSPLHF
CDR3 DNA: TGCGCCAGCAGCTTGCCAGGGGGCGACAATTCACCCCTCCACTTT

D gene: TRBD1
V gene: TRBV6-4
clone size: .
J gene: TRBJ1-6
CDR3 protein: CASSGTGTANSPLHF
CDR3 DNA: TGTGCCAGCAGTGGAACCGGGACAGCCAATTCACCCCTCCACTTT

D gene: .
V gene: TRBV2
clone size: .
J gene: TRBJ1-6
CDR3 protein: CASESRGAPLHF
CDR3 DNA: TGTGCCAGCGAGAGCAGGGGAGCGCCCCTCCACTTT

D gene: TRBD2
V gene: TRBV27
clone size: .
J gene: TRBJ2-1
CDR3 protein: CASSFAGGSGEQFF
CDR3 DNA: TGTGCCAGCAGTTTTGCGGGGGGAAGTGGTGAGCAGTTCTTC

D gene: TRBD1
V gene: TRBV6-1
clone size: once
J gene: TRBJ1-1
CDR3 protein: CASSDPTGGKTEAFF
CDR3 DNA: TGTGCCAGCAGTGACCCGACAGGGGGAAAGACTGAAGCTTTCTTT

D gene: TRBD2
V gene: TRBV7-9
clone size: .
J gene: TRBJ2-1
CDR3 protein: CASSRGLAGPRSEQFF
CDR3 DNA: TGTGCCAGCAGCCGGGGACTAGCGGGGCCACGCAGTGAGCAGTTCTTC

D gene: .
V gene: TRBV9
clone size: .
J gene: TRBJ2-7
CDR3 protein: CASSPLGYSYEQYF
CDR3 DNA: TGTGCCAGCAGCCCGCTGGGTTACTCCTACGAGCAGTACTTC

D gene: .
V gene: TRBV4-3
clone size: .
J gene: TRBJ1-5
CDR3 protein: CASSQEWSPGNQPQHF
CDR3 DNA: TGCGCCAGCAGCCAAGAATGGAGTCCCGGCAATCAGCCCCAGCATTTT

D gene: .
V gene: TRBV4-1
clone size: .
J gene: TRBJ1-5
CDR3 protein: CASSQGGGNSQPQHF
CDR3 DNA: TGCGCCAGCAGCCAAGGGGGAGGGAACAGCCAGCCCCAGCATTTT

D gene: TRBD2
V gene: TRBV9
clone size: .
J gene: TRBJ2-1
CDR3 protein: CASSVEGTSFGDEQFF
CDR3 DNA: TGTGCCAGCAGCGTAGAGGGGACTAGCTTCGGCGATGAGCAGTTCTTC

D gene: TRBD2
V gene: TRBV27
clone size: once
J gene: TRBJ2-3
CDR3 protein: CASSLSLLRERTDTQYF
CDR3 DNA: TGTGCCAGCAGTTTATCCTTGTTGCGGGAGAGAACAGATACGCAGTATTTT

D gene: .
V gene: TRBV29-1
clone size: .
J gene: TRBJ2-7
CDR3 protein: CSVERGQPGGLEQYF
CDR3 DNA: TGCAGCGTTGAAAGAGGACAGCCCGGGGGGCTCGAGCAGTACTTC

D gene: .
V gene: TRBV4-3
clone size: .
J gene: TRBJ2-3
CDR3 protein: CASSQGQGRTDTQYF
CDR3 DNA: TGCGCCAGCAGCCAAGGCCAGGGACGGACAGATACGCAGTATTTT

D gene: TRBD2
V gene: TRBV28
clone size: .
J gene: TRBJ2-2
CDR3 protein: CASTNLGGRGLFF
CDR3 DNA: TGTGCCAGCACCAACCTGGGCGGGAGAGGGCTGTTTTTT

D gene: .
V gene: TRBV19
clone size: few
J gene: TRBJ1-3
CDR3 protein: CASMEAGSGNTIYF
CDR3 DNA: TGTGCCAGTATGGAGGCTGGCTCTGGAAACACCATATATTTT

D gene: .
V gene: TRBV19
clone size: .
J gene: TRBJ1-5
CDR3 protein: CASTRTDWGPQHF
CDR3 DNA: TGTGCCAGTACTAGGACAGACTGGGGGCCCCAGCATTTT

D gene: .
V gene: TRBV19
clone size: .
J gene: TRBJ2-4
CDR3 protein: CASSNLEAGAFNIQYF
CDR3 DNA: TGTGCCAGTAGCAACCTAGAGGCGGGGGCCTTTAACATTCAGTACTTC

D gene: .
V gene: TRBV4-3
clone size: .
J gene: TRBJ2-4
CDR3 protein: CASSQGGSFKNIQYF
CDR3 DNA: TGCGCCAGCAGCCAAGGTGGCAGCTTCAAAAACATTCAGTACTTC

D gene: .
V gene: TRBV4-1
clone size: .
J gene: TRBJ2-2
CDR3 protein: CASSQEGGPNTGELFF
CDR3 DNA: TGCGCCAGCAGCCAAGAGGGGGGCCCGAACACCGGGGAGCTGTTTTTT

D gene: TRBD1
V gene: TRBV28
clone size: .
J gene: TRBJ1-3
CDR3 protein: CASSGGQGGSGNTIYF
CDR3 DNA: TGTGCCAGCAGCGGGGGACAGGGAGGCTCTGGAAACACCATATATTTT

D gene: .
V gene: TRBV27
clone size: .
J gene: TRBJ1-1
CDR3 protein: CASSLTLRGRGTEAFF
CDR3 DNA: TGTGCCAGCAGTTTAACCCTACGGGGCAGGGGAACTGAAGCTTTCTTT

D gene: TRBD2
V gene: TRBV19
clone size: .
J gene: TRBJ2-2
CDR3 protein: CASNGGVSTGELFF
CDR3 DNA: TGTGCCTCTAACGGGGGGGTTAGCACCGGGGAGCTGTTTTTT

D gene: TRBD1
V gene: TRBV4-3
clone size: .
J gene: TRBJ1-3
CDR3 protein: CASSQTGTAAGNTIYF
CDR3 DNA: TGCGCCAGCAGCCAGACTGGGACAGCTGCTGGAAACACCATATATTTT

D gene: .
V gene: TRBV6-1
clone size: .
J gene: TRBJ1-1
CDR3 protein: CASSGDVSEAFF
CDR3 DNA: TGTGCCAGCAGCGGGGACGTGAGTGAAGCTTTCTTT

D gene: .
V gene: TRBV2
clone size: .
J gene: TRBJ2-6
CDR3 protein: CASQQVEGSGANVLTF
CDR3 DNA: TGTGCCAGCCAGCAGGTAGAGGGCTCTGGGGCCAACGTCCTGACTTTC

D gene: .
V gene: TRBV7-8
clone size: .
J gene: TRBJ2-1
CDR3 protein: CASSPAAYNEQFF
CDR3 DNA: TGTGCCAGCAGCCCCGCGGCATACAATGAGCAGTTCTTC

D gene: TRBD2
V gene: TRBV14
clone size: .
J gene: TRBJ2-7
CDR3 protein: CASSPRLTSGGTYEQYF
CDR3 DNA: TGTGCCAGCAGCCCTCGACTGACTAGCGGGGGGACCTACGAGCAGTACTTC

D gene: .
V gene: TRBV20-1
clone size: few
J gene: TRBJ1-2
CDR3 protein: CSAEGNYGYTF
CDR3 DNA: TGCAGTGCAGAGGGGAACTATGGCTACACCTTC

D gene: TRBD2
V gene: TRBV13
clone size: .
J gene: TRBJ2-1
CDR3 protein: CASRLAGGPGNEQFF
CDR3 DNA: TGTGCCAGCAGACTAGCGGGAGGGCCCGGCAATGAGCAGTTCTTC

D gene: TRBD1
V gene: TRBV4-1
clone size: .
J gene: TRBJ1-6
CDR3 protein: CASSLRDRDNSPLHF
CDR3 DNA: TGCGCCAGCTCACTGAGGGACAGGGATAATTCACCCCTCCACTTT

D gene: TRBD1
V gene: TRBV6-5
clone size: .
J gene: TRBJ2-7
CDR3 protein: CASSYAGTGGEQYF
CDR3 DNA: TGTGCCAGCAGTTACGCCGGGACAGGAGGCGAGCAGTACTTC

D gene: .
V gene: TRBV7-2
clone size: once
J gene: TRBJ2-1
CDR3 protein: CASSLETSTEQFF
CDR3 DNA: TGTGCCAGCAGCTTAGAAACTAGCACTGAGCAGTTCTTC

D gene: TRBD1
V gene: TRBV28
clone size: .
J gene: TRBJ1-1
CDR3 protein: CASSLDRGGTEAFF
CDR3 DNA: TGTGCCAGCAGTTTAGACAGGGGGGGCACTGAAGCTTTCTTT

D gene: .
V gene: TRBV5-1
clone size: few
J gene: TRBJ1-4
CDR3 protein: CASSSGTTEKLFF
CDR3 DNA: TGCGCCAGCAGCTCAGGCACCACCGAAAAACTGTTTTTT

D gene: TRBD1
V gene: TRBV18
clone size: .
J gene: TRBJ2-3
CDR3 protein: CASSTGGEDTQYF
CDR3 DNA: TGTGCCAGCTCGACAGGGGGCGAAGATACGCAGTATTTT

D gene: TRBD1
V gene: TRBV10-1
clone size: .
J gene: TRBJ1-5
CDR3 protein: CASKNRGRIQPQHF
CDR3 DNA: TGCGCCAGCAAAAACAGGGGCCGAATTCAGCCCCAGCATTTT

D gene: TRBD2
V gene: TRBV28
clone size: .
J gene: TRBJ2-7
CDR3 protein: CATGGVGLAGGYYEQYF
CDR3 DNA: TGTGCCACCGGAGGAGTTGGACTAGCGGGAGGTTACTACGAGCAGTACTTC

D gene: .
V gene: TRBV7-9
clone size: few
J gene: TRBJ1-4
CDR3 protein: CASSLAGGEKLFF
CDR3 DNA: TGTGCCAGCAGCTTAGCGGGGGGTGAAAAACTGTTTTTT

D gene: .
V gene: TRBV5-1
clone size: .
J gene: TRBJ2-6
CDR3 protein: CASSSRVPSSGANVLTF
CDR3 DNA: TGCGCCAGCTCCTCCCGGGTCCCTAGCTCTGGGGCCAACGTCCTGACTTTC